This T cell receptor (beta chain) was recorded in a study of blood T cell repertoires in COVID-19. The germline CDR1 and CDR2 sequences are SGDLS and YYNGEE. The CDR3 extends over 15 amino acids. Trimming left V 0 bases short and J 8 bases short, with 14 bases between. This clone was picked up a small number of times. TCRdb's table, derived via immunoSEQ multiplex PCR, lists solely in-frame clones and lacks some. Among tens of thousands of clones, 68% were seen once, and the ten largest hold about 9%. Source material: peripheral blood. This TCR derives from a woman between 70 and 85 years old with acute or convalescent COVID-19. The chain joins TRBV9 to TRBJ1-4; TRBD1 is a possible D gene (6 bases). CDR3 bases: TGTGCCAGCAGCGTAGAGGGCAGGGGTGCAGAAAAACTGTTTTTT. Its protein is CASSVEGRGAEKLFF.